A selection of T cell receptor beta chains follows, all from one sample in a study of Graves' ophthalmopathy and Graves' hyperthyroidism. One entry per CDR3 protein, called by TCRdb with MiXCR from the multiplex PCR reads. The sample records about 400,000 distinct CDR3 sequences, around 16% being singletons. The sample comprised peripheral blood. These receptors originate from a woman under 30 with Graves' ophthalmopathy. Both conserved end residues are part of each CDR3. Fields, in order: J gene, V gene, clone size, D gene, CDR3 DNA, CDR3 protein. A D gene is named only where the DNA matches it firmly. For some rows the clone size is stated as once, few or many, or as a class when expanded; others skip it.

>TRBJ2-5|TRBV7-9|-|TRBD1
TGTGCCAGCAGCCAGTGGGACAGTGAAGAGACCCAGTACTTC
CASSQWDSEETQYF
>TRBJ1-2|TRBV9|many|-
TGTGCCAGCAGCGTAGAGGCCGATGATGGCTATGGCTACACCTTC
CASSVEADDGYGYTF
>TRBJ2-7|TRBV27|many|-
TGTGCCAGCAGTGGACAAGGGAATTTCTACGAGCAGTACTTC
CASSGQGNFYEQYF
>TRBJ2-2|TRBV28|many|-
TGTGCCAGCAGTTTATCGCGGGTAGGCGGGGAGCTGTTTTTT
CASSLSRVGGELFF
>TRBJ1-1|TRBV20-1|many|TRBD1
TGCAGTGCTGGCTTGACAGGGGGAATTGGTGAAGCTTTCTTT
CSAGLTGGIGEAFF
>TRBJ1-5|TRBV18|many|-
TGTGCCAGCTCACCACGGAACAGGGCTGGTCAGCCCCAGCATTTT
CASSPRNRAGQPQHF
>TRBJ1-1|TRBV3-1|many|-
TGTGCCAGCAGCCCGGGGCGTCCTAGCGGCACTGAAGCTTTCTTT
CASSPGRPSGTEAFF
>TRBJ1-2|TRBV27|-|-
TGTGCCAGCAGTCACCCCAGGGGTGGCTACACCTTC
CASSHPRGGYTF
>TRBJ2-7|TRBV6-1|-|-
TGTGCCAGCAGTGAAGACGAGTCCCCCTACGAGCAGTACTTC
CASSEDESPYEQYF
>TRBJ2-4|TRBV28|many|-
TGTGCCAGCAGTTTGAGGGAGCGGTTCCTAGCCAAAAACATTCAGTACTTC
CASSLRERFLAKNIQYF
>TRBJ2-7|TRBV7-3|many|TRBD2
TGTGCCAGCAGCTTACGGATTACGGGGGCTGGTTGGCGGGAGGGCAGCGAGCAGTACTTC
CASSLRITGAGWREGSEQYF
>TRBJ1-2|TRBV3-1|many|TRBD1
TGTGCCAGCAGCCAAGCTGGACAGGGGGCAGTTGGCTACACCTTC
CASSQAGQGAVGYTF
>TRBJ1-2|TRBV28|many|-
TGTGCCAGCAGTTCTGGGGTCGGGGGGAGGAAAGATGGCTACACCTTC
CASSSGVGGRKDGYTF
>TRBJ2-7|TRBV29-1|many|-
TGCAGCACTTCGTCGGGACCCTACGAGCAGTACTTC
CSTSSGPYEQYF
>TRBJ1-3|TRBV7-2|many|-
TGTGCCAGTTCTCTGACAGTCTCTGGAAACACCATATATTTT
CASSLTVSGNTIYF
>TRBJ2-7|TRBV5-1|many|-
TGCGCCAGCAGCTCAGGGAGCCAGGGCACCTACGAGCAGTACTTC
CASSSGSQGTYEQYF
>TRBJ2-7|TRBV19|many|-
TGTGCCAGTAGTATCATCGACGGTGGCTACGAGCAGTACTTC
CASSIIDGGYEQYF
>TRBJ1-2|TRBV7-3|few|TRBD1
TGTGCCAGCAGCCAGGACAGGGATTATGGCTACACCTTC
CASSQDRDYGYTF
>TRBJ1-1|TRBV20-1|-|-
TGCAGTGCCCGGCCAGACCCCCTAAAAACAGGAGCTTTCTTT
CSARPDPLKTGAFF
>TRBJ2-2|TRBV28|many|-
TGTGCCAGCAGTCCGGGACTCAACACCGGGGAGCTGTTTTTT
CASSPGLNTGELFF
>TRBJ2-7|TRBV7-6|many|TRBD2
TGTGCCAGCAGCTTAGGTCCCCCGGCTAGCGGGGGAAGATACGAGCAGTACTTC
CASSLGPPASGGRYEQYF
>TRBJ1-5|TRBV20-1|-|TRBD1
TGCAGTGCTCAAGGGACAGGCTATAGCAATCAGCCCCAGCATTTT
CSAQGTGYSNQPQHF
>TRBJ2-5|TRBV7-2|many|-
TGTGCCAGCAGCCATACCCAAGAGACCCAGTACTTC
CASSHTQETQYF
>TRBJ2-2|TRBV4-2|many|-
TGTGCCAGCAGCCAAGATTTTTTAGCGGCCCGGGAGCTGTTTTTT
CASSQDFLAARELFF
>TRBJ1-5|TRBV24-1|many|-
TGTGCCACCAGTGATGGCCTTTATCAGCCCCAGCATTTT
CATSDGLYQPQHF
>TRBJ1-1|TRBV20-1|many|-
TGCAGTGCTAGAGCTAGGGAGGCTGAAGCTTTCTTT
CSARAREAEAFF
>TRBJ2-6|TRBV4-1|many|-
TGCGCCAGCAGCCAAGAATGGGTCCAAAAACACTCTGGGGCCAACGTCCTGACTTTC
CASSQEWVQKHSGANVLTF
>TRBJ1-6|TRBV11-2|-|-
TGTGCCAGCAGCCCCCGACCGTATTCACCCCTCCACTTT
CASSPRPYSPLHF
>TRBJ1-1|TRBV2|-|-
TGTGCCAGCATGATAGAGAGAATGAACACTGAAGCTTTCTTT
CASMIERMNTEAFF